The 22 T cell receptor beta chains below all came from one sample that was sequenced in a study of Graves' ophthalmopathy and Graves' hyperthyroidism. RNA transcripts served as template for amplifying TCR beta CDR3 sequences. HTBI primers were used in a first-round RT-PCR, which preceded a second-round multiplex PCR. MiXCR was run by TCRdb on the multiplex PCR reads, yielding one entry per CDR3 protein. The repertoire holds 150,000 to 200,000 distinct CDR3 sequences, with approximately 40% as singletons. The material sequenced was peripheral blood. The receptors were sampled from a young man with Graves' ophthalmopathy.

Ten or more counts support this clonotype. CDR3 amino acids: CASSPEGVSSYEQYF. The CDR3 nucleotides read TGTGCCAGCAGCCCTGAAGGGGTCAGCTCCTACGAGCAGTACTTC. This sequence joins TRBV7-2 and TRBJ2-7, with D tentatively TRBD1 (5 bases). This CDR3 spans 15 amino acids. V shed 5 bases and J shed 0 bases, with 14 bases lying between them. Germline V CDR1 and CDR2: SGHTA, FQGNSA.

This clonotype has a count of ten or more. The V gene is TRBV24-1, the J gene TRBJ2-5, with D tentatively TRBD2 (6 bases). With 7 bases removed from V and 3 bases from J, the gap between germline ends came to 20 bases. CDR3 length: 16 residues. The V gene's germline CDR1 is KGHDR and CDR2 SFDVKD. The CDR3 bases are TGTGCCACCAGCGACCCGGGACTCGGGTTCGAAGAGACCCAGTACTTC. Residues: CATSDPGLGFEETQYF.

In this sample, this clonotype turned up once. J is TRBJ2-2 and V is TRBV6-2 or TRBV6-3; D not resolved. V was pared by 3 bases and J by 2 bases, with 10 bases between. Germline V lookup: CDR1 MNHEY, CDR2 SVGEGT. The CDR3 is made up of 15 amino acids. CDR3 in amino acids: CASSYSRDNTGELFF. The CDR3 bases are TGTGCCAGCAGTTATTCCCGCGATAACACCGGGGAGCTGTTTTTT.

This clonotype was picked up many times. V usage is TRBV29-1 and J usage is TRBJ2-2; D is perhaps TRBD1 (5 bases). V was shortened by 8 bases and J by 3 bases, with 7 bases between the two germline ends. There are 11 residues in the CDR3. Germline V gene lookup returns CDR1 SQVTM and CDR2 ANQGSEA. The CDR3 spells CSFRDTGELFF. CDR3 coding DNA: TGCAGCTTCAGGGACACCGGGGAGCTGTTTTTT.

This clonotype was picked up many times. V and J are TRBV5-1 and TRBJ1-3; TRBD1 matches 7 bases. Germline loops: CDR1 SGHRS, CDR2 YFSETQ. V was clipped by 3 bases and J by 1 base; unmatched bases: 7. This CDR3 contains 16 residues. This CDR3 is CASSSDRRASGNTIYF. Here the CDR3 DNA reads TGCGCCAGCAGCTCGGACAGGAGGGCTTCTGGAAACACCATATATTTT.

The rearrangement uses TRBV6-2 or TRBV6-3 and TRBJ2-7; TRBD2 is a possible D gene (5 bases). Per germline, CDR1 MNHEY and CDR2 SVGEGT. This CDR3 region has 12 residues. V lost 5 bases to trimming and J lost 6 bases, with 11 bases between them. The CDR3 DNA follows: TGTGCCAGCAGTCACCTGGAGGTCGAGCAGTACTTC. Amino acid sequence: CASSHLEVEQYF.

This clonotype was counted at least ten times. The rearrangement uses TRBV18 and TRBJ1-1, with TRBD1 matching 7 bases. CDR1 is KGHSH and CDR2 is LQKENI in the germline V gene. Losses at the gene ends were 1 base for V and 11 bases for J; bases not matched to a gene: 16. The CDR3 covers 16 residues. The DNA for the CDR3 is TGTGCCAGCTCACCACGGACGGAGGGGGCCGGCTTGTTGGCTTTCTTT. This translates into CASSPRTEGAGLLAFF. Full variable domain (missing parts from reference TRBV18 and TRBJ1-1): NAGVMQNPRHLVRRRGQEARLRCSPMKGHSHVYWYRQLPEEGLKFMVYLQKENIIDESGMPKERFSAEFPKEGPSILRIQQVVRGDSAAYFCASSPRTEGAGLLAFFGQGTRLTVV.

This clonotype was detected ten times or more. The chain uses TRBV28 and TRBJ2-7; perhaps D is TRBD1 or TRBD2 (5 bases each). V lost 4 bases and J lost 3, with 19 bases in between. The V gene's germline CDR1 is MDHEN and CDR2 SYDVKM. CDR3 length: 16 amino acids. The CDR3 spells CASSSNYRDGFYEQYF. The CDR3 coding sequence is TGTGCCAGCAGTTCCAACTACCGGGACGGATTCTACGAGCAGTACTTC.

This clonotype was counted ten times or more. The V call is TRBV6-1, the J call TRBJ2-6; possibly TRBD1 for D (6 bases). In germline, CDR1 is MNHNS, CDR2 SASEGT. The CDR3 is 16 amino acids. The V gene lost 7 bases and the J gene lost 2 bases, with 15 bases spanning the gap. The CDR3 protein is CASKLGQPAGANVLTF. CDR3 in DNA: TGTGCCAGCAAGCTTGGACAGCCGGCTGGGGCCAACGTCCTGACTTTC.

The chain couples TRBV30 to TRBJ1-5; weak D call: TRBD1 (5 bases). In germline, CDR1 is GTSNPN, CDR2 SVGIG (reference sequence). CDR3 length: 16 residues. V was cut by 0 bases and J by 1 base, with 13 bases left in between. CDR3 nucleotides: TGTGCCTGGAGTGTAGGGTTTGGGGCCAGCAATCAGCCCCAGCATTTT. Translated, it gives CAWSVGFGASNQPQHF.

The V and J genes are TRBV28 and TRBJ1-1; D is perhaps TRBD1 (6 bases). CDR1 is MDHEN, CDR2 SYDVKM, per germline. The CDR3 is 18 amino acids. The V end lost 5 bases, the J end lost 2 bases, and 24 bases lay between the germline ends. The CDR3 sequence is CASSPGVLHREVNTEAFF. In DNA form, the CDR3 reads TGTGCCAGCAGTCCTGGAGTGCTCCACAGGGAAGTTAACACTGAAGCTTTCTTT.

This clonotype came up many times. The chain couples TRBV4-2 to TRBJ2-7; 8 bases match TRBD2. The CDR3 contains 15 residues. The V segment lost 1 base and the J segment 1 base; nucleotides outside the gene matches: 3. The V gene's germline CDR1 is LGHNA and CDR2 YNFKEQ. The CDR3 sequence: CASSQASGSSYEQYF. In DNA, the CDR3 is TGTGCCAGCAGCCAAGCCAGCGGGAGTTCCTACGAGCAGTACTTC.

The table lists this clonotype with many counts. The rearrangement joins TRBV11-2 to TRBJ2-7; no definite D call. V shed 5 bases and J shed 1 base, with 6 bases lying between them. CDR1 and CDR2 (germline): SGHAT, FQNNGV. The length of the CDR3 is 12 residues. The DNA for the CDR3 is TGTGCCAGCAGCCTCCATTCCTACGAGCAGTACTTC. Encoded protein: CASSLHSYEQYF.

The chain couples TRBV10-3 to TRBJ1-1, with 7 bases lining up with TRBD1. The CDR3 contains 13 residues. Per the germline V gene, CDR1 is ENHRY and CDR2 is SYGVKD. V dropped 4 bases and J dropped 11; count of bases not matched to a gene: 10. The CDR3 bases are TGTGCCATCAGTGGGACAGGAGGGCTGGCCGCTTTCTTT. This gives the protein CAISGTGGLAAFF.

The V call is TRBV15, the J call TRBJ2-2; TRBD2 matches at 7 bases. Germline V CDR1 and CDR2: LNHNV, YYDKDF (reference sequence). The CDR3 is made up of 16 amino acids. After removal of 5 bases from V and 0 bases from J, the junction contained 6 bases not matched to a gene. CDR3 loop: CATSSSGRPNTGELFF. CDR3 DNA sequence: TGTGCCACCAGCTCGTCCGGGAGGCCGAACACCGGGGAGCTGTTTTTT. The full variable domain, rest sourced from reference TRBV15 and TRBJ2-2, is DAMVIQNPRYQVTQFGKPVTLSCSQTLNHNVMYWYQQKSSQAPKLLFHYYDKDFNNEADTPDNFQSRRPNTSFCFLDIRSPGLGDTAMYLCATSSSGRPNTGELFFGEGSRLTVL.

This chain uses TRBV6-2 or TRBV6-3 with TRBJ1-1, with TRBD1 matching 11 bases. J lost 3 bases, V lost 6 bases, and 9 bases had no gene match. The CDR3 is 16 residues long. The germline gives CDR1 MNHEY, CDR2 SVGEGT. The CDR3 protein is CASRSGQGARYTEAFF. DNA of the CDR3: TGTGCCAGCAGATCCGGACAGGGGGCTAGGTACACTGAAGCTTTCTTT.

This clonotype was observed at least ten times. This chain links TRBV7-9 with TRBJ1-1; a possible D gene is TRBD1 (5 bases). The V gene lost 4 bases and the J gene lost 1 base, with 10 bases spanning the gap. The germline CDR1 and CDR2 sequences are SEHNR and FQNEAQ (reference sequence). This CDR3 comprises 14 residues. The DNA for the CDR3 is TGTGCCAGCAGCTCCGGGACCGGGAACACTGAAGCTTTCTTT. It translates to CASSSGTGNTEAFF.

The chain has TRBV7-8 and TRBJ1-2; D not resolved. CDR3 size: 15 residues. CDR1 and CDR2 from the germline V gene are SGHVS and FQNEAQ. V shed 0 bases and J shed 7 bases, with 15 bases lying between them. CDR3 in DNA: TGTGCCAGCAGCTTAGCGCACGGAGACTCTTCTGGCTACACCTTC. Amino acid sequence: CASSLAHGDSSGYTF.

In this sample, this clonotype turned up many times. CDR3 in amino acids: CASSQDLAGGPGELFF. The CDR3 DNA reads TGCGCCAGCAGCCAAGACCTAGCGGGAGGGCCCGGGGAGCTGTTTTTT. The V call is TRBV4-3, the J call TRBJ2-2; 12 bases match TRBD2. This CDR3 has 16 amino acids. Germline assignment: CDR1 LGHNA and CDR2 YSLEER. Trimming at V came to 0 bases and at J to 6 bases, leaving 2 bases not matched to a gene.

This clonotype was seen only once. The chain combines TRBV28 with TRBJ2-4; no clear D. Per the germline V gene, CDR1 is MDHEN and CDR2 is SYDVKM. The CDR3 is 13 amino acids. Trimming took 6 bases from V and 2 from J, leaving 8 bases between them. The CDR3 nucleotides are TGTGCCAGCAGCCACAATTCCAAAAACATTCAGTACTTC. This encodes CASSHNSKNIQYF. The full variable domain, completed using reference TRBV28 and TRBJ2-4, is DVKVTQSSRYLVKRTGEKVFLECVQDMDHENMFWYRQDPGLGLRLIYFSYDVKMKEKGDIPEGYSVSREKKERFSLILESASTNQTSMYLCASSHNSKNIQYFGAGTRLSVL.

This rearrangement joins TRBV12-3 or TRBV12-4 to TRBJ1-2, with D tentatively TRBD1 (5 bases). CDR3 size: 14 residues. Trimming removed 5 bases from V and 3 bases from J, with 13 bases in between. The CDR3 nucleotides are TGTGCCAGCAGTCCAATGGGGGTTTACTATGGCTACACCTTC. It translates to CASSPMGVYYGYTF.

This clonotype was picked up many times. The chain is built from TRBV11-3 and TRBJ2-6, with D perhaps matching TRBD1 (6 bases). This CDR3 spans 18 amino acids. The V end was cut by 4 bases, the J end by 0 bases, with 16 bases between. Germline lookup yields CDR1 SGHNT and CDR2 YENEEA. The CDR3, as DNA: TGTGCCAGCAGCTACAAGACAGGCGAAAGCTCTGGGGCCAACGTCCTGACTTTC. Protein sequence: CASSYKTGESSGANVLTF.